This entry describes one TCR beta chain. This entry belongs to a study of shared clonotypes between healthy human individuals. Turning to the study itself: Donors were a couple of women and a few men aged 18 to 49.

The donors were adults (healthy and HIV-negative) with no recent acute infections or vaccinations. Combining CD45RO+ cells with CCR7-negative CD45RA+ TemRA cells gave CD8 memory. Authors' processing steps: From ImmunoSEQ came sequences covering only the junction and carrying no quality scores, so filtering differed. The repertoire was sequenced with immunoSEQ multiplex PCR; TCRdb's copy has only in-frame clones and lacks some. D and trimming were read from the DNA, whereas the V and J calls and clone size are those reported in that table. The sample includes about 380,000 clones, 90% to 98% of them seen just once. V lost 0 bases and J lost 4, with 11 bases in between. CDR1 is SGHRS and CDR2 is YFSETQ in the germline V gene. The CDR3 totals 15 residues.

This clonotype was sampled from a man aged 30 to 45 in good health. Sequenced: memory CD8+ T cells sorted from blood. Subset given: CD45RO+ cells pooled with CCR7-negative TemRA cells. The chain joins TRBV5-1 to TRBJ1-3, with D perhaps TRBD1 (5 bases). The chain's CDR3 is CASSLVAGSGNTIYF. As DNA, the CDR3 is TGCGCCAGCAGCTTGGTGGCAGGGTCAGGAAACACCATATATTTT.